Each of the 30 T cell receptor beta chains below was sequenced from the same sample in a study of regulatory T cells in long-lasting Graves disease. To make TCR beta libraries, researchers used iRepertoire HTBI primers and Arm-PCR of CDR3 regions. TCRdb reanalysed the multiplex PCR reads using MiXCR and keeps one entry per CDR3 protein. The repertoire holds approximately 380,000 distinct CDR3 sequences, with 20% to 25% as singletons. Time point given: persistent/refractory GD, antithyroid drugs over 5 years with positive TRAb. RNA extracted from PBMCs served as the sequencing template. The input for sequencing was peripheral blood mononuclear cells (PBMCs), taken when the disease was refractory, from a patient treated with antithyroid drugs. These receptors were obtained from a female donor with Graves disease.

At least ten counts were recorded for this clonotype. This chain connects TRBV28 to TRBJ1-5; the D is unclear. Germline V CDR1 and CDR2: MDHEN, SYDVKM. This CDR3 has 13 residues. V was trimmed by 6 bases and J by 2 bases, leaving 8 bases between them. The CDR3 coding sequence is TGTGCCAGCAGCTTACTGGGCAATCAGCCCCAGCATTTT. Protein: CASSLLGNQPQHF.

This chain joins TRBV7-2 and TRBJ2-6; no definite D call. V lost 1 base and J lost 0, with 16 bases in between. The CDR3 extends over 19 amino acids. Germline V gene sequence: CDR1 SGHTA, CDR2 FQGNSA. CDR3 sequence: CASSLDPPPSLSGANVLTF. CDR3 sequence (DNA): TGTGCCAGCAGCTTAGACCCCCCACCTTCTCTCTCTGGGGCCAACGTCCTGACTTTC.

This clonotype was picked up many times. The chain employs TRBV28 and TRBJ1-4, with 8 nucleotides matching TRBD1. V was clipped by 3 bases and J by 8 bases; unmatched bases: 11. The CDR3 covers 16 residues. Germline V CDR1 and CDR2: MDHEN, SYDVKM. CDR3 loop: CASSLGQGAEEEKLFF. The CDR3 DNA sequence: TGTGCCAGCAGTTTGGGTCAGGGGGCGGAAGAAGAAAAACTGTTTTTT.

This clonotype was counted many times. The V gene is TRBV12-3 or TRBV12-4, the J gene TRBJ2-7; tentatively, D is TRBD1 (5 bases). V lost 7 bases and J lost 1, with 17 bases in between. The CDR3 loop spans 15 amino acids. CDR3 region: CASNSQGRASYEQYF. As DNA, the CDR3 is TGTGCCAGCAACTCCCAGGGTAGGGCGTCCTACGAGCAGTACTTC.

This clonotype has just a few counts. The chain joins TRBV20-1 to TRBJ2-2; possibly TRBD1 for D (6 bases). Deletions cut 1 base from V and 8 bases from J, with 17 bases between. Germline assignment: CDR1 DFQATT and CDR2 SNEGSKA (reference sequence). The CDR3 sequence is 15 residues long. This CDR3 is CSARGTGTFLGELFF. The CDR3 DNA sequence: TGCAGTGCTAGAGGCACCGGGACATTTCTTGGGGAGCTGTTTTTT.

At least ten counts were recorded for this clonotype. J is TRBJ2-2 and V is TRBV2; D ambiguous. The germline V and J ends were trimmed by 4 bases and 6 bases, with 6 bases remaining between them. This CDR3 spans 12 amino acids. In germline, CDR1 is SNHLY, CDR2 FYNNEI. The CDR3 bases are TGTGCCAGCAGTGCGGGTTCCGGGGAGCTGTTTTTT. Amino acids: CASSAGSGELFF. Combining the CDR3 with reference TRBV2 and TRBJ2-2 gives the whole variable domain EPEVTQTPSHQVTQMGQEVILRCVPISNHLYFYWYRQILGQKVEFLVSFYNNEISEKSEIFDDQFSVERPDGSNFTLKIRSTKLEDSAMYFCASSAGSGELFFGEGSRLTVL.

In this sample, this clonotype turned up a few times. The chain is built from TRBV13 and TRBJ2-5; D is possibly TRBD1 (6 bases). The CDR3 contains 13 residues. Trimming pared 4 bases from V and 5 bases from J, leaving 11 bases between. Germline CDR1 and CDR2: PRHDT and FYEKMQ (reference sequence). CDR3: CASSSGVSETQYF. CDR3 DNA sequence: TGTGCCAGCAGCTCAGGGGTTTCGGAGACCCAGTACTTC.

There are many counts of this clonotype. The chain recombines TRBV2 with TRBJ2-2; D uncertain. Germline V gene data show CDR1 as SNHLY and CDR2 as FYNNEI. V was cut by 4 bases and J by 4 bases, with 13 bases left in between. The length of the CDR3 is 15 residues. This CDR3 reads CASSVRVTSTGELFF. Written as DNA, the CDR3 is TGTGCCAGCAGTGTTAGGGTCACATCCACCGGGGAGCTGTTTTTT.

Only a few counts were recorded for this clonotype. J is TRBJ2-1 and V is TRBV4-3; a possible D gene is TRBD2 (7 bases). This CDR3 is built from 16 residues. Germline values: CDR1 LGHNA, CDR2 YSLEER. V was clipped by 2 bases and J by 1 base, with 12 bases between them. The CDR3 nucleotides read TGCGCCAGCAGCCAACGGGGGGCAGGGTCCTACAATGAGCAGTTCTTC. The encoded protein is CASSQRGAGSYNEQFF.

V usage is TRBV25-1 and J usage is TRBJ2-3; 7 bases are shared with TRBD1. Germline trimming cut 10 bases from V and 2 bases from J; bases unmatched to any gene: 15. The CDR3 covers 16 residues. Germline assignment: CDR1 MGHDK and CDR2 SYGVNS. CDR3 sequence (DNA): TGTGCCACCCTCCGGGACAGTGACCCCTTCACAGATACGCAGTATTTT. It codes for CATLRDSDPFTDTQYF.

This clonotype was picked up a small number of times. The chain carries TRBV7-8 and TRBJ2-7; 10 nucleotides line up with TRBD1. CDR3 length: 16 residues. The germline V gene has CDR1 SGHVS and CDR2 FQNEAQ. V was clipped by 0 bases and J by 1 base; unmatched bases: 3. The CDR3 spells CASSLARDRGSYEQYF. CDR3 DNA: TGTGCCAGCAGCTTAGCCCGGGACAGGGGTTCCTACGAGCAGTACTTC.

This chain connects TRBV5-1 to TRBJ1-5; possible D gene TRBD1, 5 bases. The CDR3 runs to 17 residues. Trimming left V 7 bases short and J 0 bases short, with 20 bases between. CDR1 and CDR2 from the germline V gene are SGHRS and YFSETQ. The CDR3 DNA reads TGCGCCAGCTGCCATGGGGGATCCCTCTATAGCAATCAGCCCCAGCATTTT. This sequence encodes CASCHGGSLYSNQPQHF.

This clonotype occurred a few times. V gene TRBV10-3 combines with J gene TRBJ2-6, with D maybe TRBD1 (5 bases). V was pared by 6 bases and J by 4 bases, with 13 bases between. There are 15 residues in the CDR3. Germline-derived CDR1 and CDR2 are ENHRY and SYGVKD. CDR3 in DNA: TGTGCCATCAGCCTACCAGGGTCAGGGGCCAACGTCCTGACTTTC. Its translation is CAISLPGSGANVLTF.

This clonotype was observed at least ten times. This sequence joins TRBV7-2 and TRBJ1-1; D not resolved. The CDR3 totals 13 residues. The V end was cut by 7 bases, the J end by 1 base, with 10 bases between. Germline loops: CDR1 SGHTA, CDR2 FQGNSA. The CDR3 DNA is TGTGCCAGCAAGGGAGGTACGAACACTGAAGCTTTCTTT. Amino acid sequence: CASKGGTNTEAFF.

V and J are TRBV5-6 and TRBJ2-7; TRBD2 matches at 10 bases. The CDR3 spans 15 residues. Germline lookup yields CDR1 SGHDT and CDR2 YYEEEE. With V trimmed by 0 bases and J by 2 bases, 2 bases remained unmatched. CDR3 sequence reads: CASSLGGLAAYEQYF. CDR3 bases: TGTGCCAGCAGCTTGGGCGGACTAGCGGCCTACGAGCAGTACTTC.

At least ten counts were recorded for this clonotype. This chain joins TRBV7-2 and TRBJ2-7, with TRBD1 matching over 7 bases. The CDR3 length is 15 residues. V shed 1 base and J 2 bases; nucleotides not matched to a gene: 5. CDR1 SGHTA and CDR2 FQGNSA come from the germline V gene. The CDR3 bases are TGTGCCAGCAGCTTAGACCGGGACAGTGCCTACGAGCAGTACTTC. This encodes CASSLDRDSAYEQYF.

This clonotype has a handful of counts. The chain joins TRBV6-9 to TRBJ1-1; D is undetermined. Trimming pared 3 bases from V and 3 bases from J, leaving 11 bases between. This CDR3 is 14 amino acids long. Germline CDR1 reads MNHGY; CDR2 reads SVAAGI. CDR3 region: CASSYMGSYTEAFF. The DNA of the CDR3 is TGTGCCAGCAGTTACATGGGGAGTTACACTGAAGCTTTCTTT.

This clonotype was picked up many times. This chain connects TRBV6-1 to TRBJ1-4, with TRBD1 identical over 7 bases. With 6 bases clipped from V and 6 bases from J, the junction kept 10 bases outside the gene matches. From germline, CDR1 is MNHNS and CDR2 SASEGT. The CDR3 has 15 residues. The CDR3 region is CASRRPGGFYEKLFF. The CDR3 DNA follows: TGTGCCAGCAGACGTCCAGGGGGATTCTATGAAAAACTGTTTTTT.

This clonotype was counted only a few times. The J gene is TRBJ2-7, the V gene TRBV20-1; 14 positions match TRBD2. V lost 4 bases, J lost 5 bases, and 7 bases stayed unmatched. The CDR3 has 15 residues. Germline V gene data show CDR1 as DFQATT and CDR2 as SNEGSKA (reference sequence). CDR3 DNA sequence: TGCAGTGCTACCTTGACTAGCGGGAGGGGCCACGAGCAGTACTTC. Protein product: CSATLTSGRGHEQYF.

This clonotype was seen at least ten times. The chain employs TRBV6-1 and TRBJ1-1; D might be TRBD1 (6 bases). Germline V gene sequence: CDR1 MNHNS, CDR2 SASEGT. The V gene lost 6 bases and the J gene lost 1 base, with 12 bases spanning the gap. This CDR3 is built from 14 residues. The CDR3 DNA follows: TGTGCCAGCAGGGAGGACAGCAAGAACACTGAAGCTTTCTTT. As protein: CASREDSKNTEAFF.

The chain employs TRBV7-2 and TRBJ2-4, with D possibly TRBD1 on 5 matching bases. The CDR3 is made up of 14 amino acids. In germline, CDR1 is SGHTA, CDR2 FQGNSA. Trimming removed 1 base at V and 8 bases at J, with 12 bases between. As DNA, the CDR3 is TGTGCCAGCAGCTTAGGTGCAGGGCTGGACATTCAGTACTTC. Translating gives CASSLGAGLDIQYF.

This clonotype has just a few counts. The chain joins TRBV7-2 to TRBJ1-2; D unresolved. Trimming removed 7 bases from V and 2 bases from J, with 11 bases in between. Germline V CDR1 and CDR2: SGHTA, FQGNSA. The CDR3 consists of 13 residues. The CDR3 region has the DNA TGTGCCAGCACAGCAAACCTCAACTATGGCTACACCTTC. Residues: CASTANLNYGYTF.

This chain connects TRBV20-1 to TRBJ1-2; D gene ambiguous. V dropped 3 bases and J dropped 4 bases, with 12 bases sitting between them. The CDR3 is 13 residues long. Germline V gives CDR1 DFQATT, CDR2 SNEGSKA (reference sequence). Written as DNA, the CDR3 is TGCAGTGCTAGTCGCCAAGGGCCCTATGGCTACACCTTC. Residues: CSASRQGPYGYTF.

This chain links TRBV18 with TRBJ1-3; D uncertain. Trimming stripped 6 bases from V and 0 bases from J, with 15 bases between. This CDR3 has 16 amino acids. CDR1 KGHSH and CDR2 LQKENI come from the germline V gene. CDR3 protein: CASSLKDRDSGNTIYF. DNA for the CDR3: TGTGCCAGCTCGCTTAAGGACCGAGACTCTGGAAACACCATATATTTT. The full variable domain, completed using reference TRBV18 and TRBJ1-3, is NAGVMQNPRHLVRRRGQEARLRCSPMKGHSHVYWYRQLPEEGLKFMVYLQKENIIDESGMPKERFSAEFPKEGPSILRIQQVVRGDSAAYFCASSLKDRDSGNTIYFGEGSWLTVV.

The table lists this clonotype with a few counts. The chain joins TRBV6-1 to TRBJ2-5, with 7 bases matching TRBD2. Germline loops: CDR1 MNHNS, CDR2 SASEGT. This CDR3 is built from 19 residues. V was clipped by 6 bases and J by 5 bases; unmatched bases: 24. The CDR3 sequence is CASREKGLFSGGSWETQYF. The CDR3, as DNA: TGTGCCAGCAGGGAAAAAGGGTTGTTTTCGGGCGGGAGTTGGGAGACCCAGTACTTC.

This clonotype came up many times. V is TRBV6-1 and J is TRBJ1-4; no definite D call. CDR3 length equals 14 residues. The V and J ends lost 7 bases and 3 bases respectively, with 12 bases between them. Germline V CDR1 and CDR2: MNHNS, SASEGT. The CDR3 region is CASNSRPPNEKLFF. CDR3 in DNA: TGTGCCAGCAATTCACGGCCGCCTAATGAAAAACTGTTTTTT.

The chain recombines TRBV29-1 with TRBJ2-5, with 11 bases matching TRBD2. The CDR3 sequence is 16 residues long. CDR1 and CDR2 (germline): SQVTM, ANQGSEA. Trimming took 0 bases from V and 5 from J; bases not matched to a gene: 8. The CDR3, as DNA: TGCAGCGTTGAAGAGGGTAGCGGGGGGGGAGGGGAGACCCAGTACTTC. Encoded protein: CSVEEGSGGGGETQYF.

The J gene is TRBJ2-7, the V gene TRBV13; no clear D gene. Trimming stripped 3 bases from V and 3 bases from J, with 9 bases between. This CDR3 region has 13 residues. CDR1 is PRHDT, CDR2 FYEKMQ, per germline (reference sequence). CDR3 DNA: TGTGCCAGCAGCTTCCCACCGATCTACGAGCAGTACTTC. Protein: CASSFPPIYEQYF.

The J gene is TRBJ2-3, the V gene TRBV20-1; 10 nucleotides line up with TRBD2. The J segment lost 0 bases and the V segment lost 3 bases, leaving 9 bases of the junction unmatched. Per germline, CDR1 DFQATT and CDR2 SNEGSKA (reference sequence). The CDR3 spans 17 residues. CDR3 region: CSASLFSSGRSTDTQYF. The CDR3 DNA reads TGCAGTGCTAGTTTGTTCTCTAGCGGGAGAAGCACAGATACGCAGTATTTT.

The chain has TRBV6-4 and TRBJ2-7; perhaps TRBD1 as D (6 bases). The V gene lost 3 bases and the J gene lost 5 bases, with 23 bases spanning the gap. Germline-derived CDR1 and CDR2 are MRHNA and SNTAGT. This CDR3 contains 17 residues. This chain's CDR3 is CASSEQGNGIGYHEQYF. CDR3 sequence (DNA): TGTGCCAGCAGTGAACAGGGAAATGGGATAGGATACCACGAGCAGTACTTC.